This entry is about one T cell receptor (beta chain). What it recognizes is unknown. The sample belongs to a study of OX40 agonist ivuxolimab in advanced cancers. Findings and limits, study-wide: Relative to CD4+ cells, CD8+ T cells on average had more expanded clones. Normalized T-cell clonal expansion was also low in a subset of nonresponders. In the 0.1 to 3.0 mg/kg range, CD4+ and CD8+ blood T cells had expanded clonally by week 6.

Only in-frame clones appear in the TCRdb table, and some are missing; sequencing was by immunoSEQ multiplex PCR. This table has more than 80,000 clones, around 92% appearing once. The CDR3 runs to 10 residues. CDR1 is SQVTM and CDR2 is ANQGSEA in the germline V gene. The ends were cut back, 6 bases at V and 9 bases at J, with 9 bases in the middle. The rearrangement joins TRBV29-1 to TRBJ2-1; possibly TRBD2 for D (6 bases). The receptor comes from an adult with an advanced solid tumor such as melanoma, head and neck, liver or kidney cancer. The input for sequencing was CD4+ or CD8+ T cells sorted from blood, taken in a trial of the OX40 agonist ivuxolimab. The CDR3, as DNA: TGCAGCGTCGGGAGTCTTGAGCAGTTCTTC. Its translation is CSVGSLEQFF.